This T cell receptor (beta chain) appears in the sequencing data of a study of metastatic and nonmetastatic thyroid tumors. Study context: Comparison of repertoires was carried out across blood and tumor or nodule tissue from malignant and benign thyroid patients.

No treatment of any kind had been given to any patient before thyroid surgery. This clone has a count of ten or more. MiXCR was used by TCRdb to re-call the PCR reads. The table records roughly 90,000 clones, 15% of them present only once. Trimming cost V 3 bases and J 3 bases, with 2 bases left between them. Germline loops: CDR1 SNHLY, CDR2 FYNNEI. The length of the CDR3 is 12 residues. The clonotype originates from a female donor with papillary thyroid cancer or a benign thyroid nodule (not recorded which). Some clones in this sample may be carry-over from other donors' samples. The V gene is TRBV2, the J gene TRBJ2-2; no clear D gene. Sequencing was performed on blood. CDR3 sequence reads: CASSEYTGELFF. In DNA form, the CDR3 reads TGTGCCAGCAGTGAGTACACCGGGGAGCTGTTTTTT.